Detailed here is one T cell receptor beta chain. Its target is not known. The sample is drawn from a study of molecular identifiers for immune sequencing clone quantification. About the study: RNA, taken in replicates from about 21,000 or 97,000 naive CD8 cells, was split five ways, with four sequenced.

Germline-derived CDR1 and CDR2 are SGHVS and FNYEAQ. V gave up 5 bases and J gave up 1 base, with 18 bases separating them. This CDR3 has 16 residues. Naive CD8 T cell sorting was performed on the CD8+CD4-CCR7+CD45RA+ phenotype. Whole-study results and caveats: Clones above 20 RNA copies held over 97% of effector molecules, under 1% in naive cells.

Methods described previously were used for bulk TCR libraries, and listed TCR primers were applied. In TCRdb, the PCR reads were re-called with MiXCR into one record per CDR3 protein. The repertoire holds about 510,000 distinct CDR3 sequences, with 25% as singletons. This rearrangement joins TRBV7-6 to TRBJ2-7; TRBD2 might be the D (5 bases). The sequenced sample consisted of naive CD8+ T cells from blood, with Jurkat cell RNA spiked in. Sample subset: FACS-sorted CD8+CD4-CCR7+CD45RA+ naive T cells. The clonotype was recovered from a human donor in good health. Some libraries in this study had Jurkat cell RNA spiked in. The CDR3 reads CASSREGPSGSYEQYF. CDR3 nucleotides: TGTGCCAGCAGCCGAGAAGGACCCTCGGGATCCTACGAGCAGTACTTC.